Listed below are T cell receptor beta chains from one sample, sequenced in a study of blood T cell repertoires in COVID-19. TCRdb's table, derived via immunoSEQ multiplex PCR, lists solely in-frame clones and lacks some. This table has 250,000 to 300,000 clones, around 89% appearing once. Source material: peripheral blood. These receptors originate from a woman aged 40 to 50 who had recovered from COVID-19. Each CDR3 is given with its conserved first and last residue. Fields, in order: J gene, D gene, clone size, V gene, CDR3 protein, CDR3 DNA. The D gene is left open where the match is weak. Size values are once, few and many counts, or a class for expanded clones, and some rows have none.

j_gene: TRBJ2-1
d_gene: TRBD2
abundance: NA
v_gene: TRBV29-1
CDR3aa: CSARTSTPREQFF
CDR3nt: TGCAGCGCGCGGACTAGCACCCCTAGGGAGCAGTTCTTC

j_gene: TRBJ1-2
d_gene: NA
abundance: NA
v_gene: TRBV27
CDR3aa: CASSWAGVSNYGYTF
CDR3nt: TGTGCCAGCAGTTGGGCAGGGGTTTCTAACTATGGCTACACCTTC

j_gene: TRBJ2-5
d_gene: NA
abundance: NA
v_gene: TRBV5-6
CDR3aa: CASSLVAGGTQYF
CDR3nt: TGTGCCAGCAGCTTGGTGGCCGGAGGGACCCAGTACTTC

j_gene: TRBJ2-5
d_gene: NA
abundance: NA
v_gene: TRBV29-1
CDR3aa: CSVDPQGGETQYF
CDR3nt: TGCAGCGTTGACCCACAGGGCGGGGAGACCCAGTACTTC

j_gene: TRBJ1-1
d_gene: TRBD1
abundance: NA
v_gene: TRBV6-4
CDR3aa: CASSEQGGTEAFF
CDR3nt: TGTGCCAGCAGTGAACAGGGGGGCACTGAAGCTTTCTTT

j_gene: TRBJ1-2
d_gene: NA
abundance: once
v_gene: TRBV6-2/TRBV6-3
CDR3aa: CASSPGTSRYTF
CDR3nt: TGTGCCAGCAGCCCCGGGACAAGCCGCTACACCTTC

j_gene: TRBJ2-5
d_gene: TRBD2
abundance: NA
v_gene: TRBV5-1
CDR3aa: CASSPALGLAGGNPETQYF
CDR3nt: TGCGCCAGCAGCCCAGCCTTGGGACTAGCGGGAGGCAACCCGGAGACCCAGTACTTC

j_gene: TRBJ2-4
d_gene: TRBD2
abundance: NA
v_gene: TRBV7-2
CDR3aa: CASSPRGGGNIQYF
CDR3nt: TGTGCCAGCAGCCCGAGGGGCGGGGGAAACATTCAGTACTTC

j_gene: TRBJ2-1
d_gene: TRBD1
abundance: NA
v_gene: TRBV14
CDR3aa: CASSRPGQANNEQFF
CDR3nt: TGTGCCAGCAGCCGTCCGGGACAGGCCAACAATGAGCAGTTCTTC

j_gene: TRBJ2-3
d_gene: NA
abundance: NA
v_gene: TRBV7-9
CDR3aa: CASSFAEWDTQYF
CDR3nt: TGTGCCAGCAGCTTCGCGGAGTGGGATACGCAGTATTTT

j_gene: TRBJ2-1
d_gene: TRBD2
abundance: many
v_gene: TRBV9
CDR3aa: CASTPGGPYNEQFF
CDR3nt: TGTGCCAGCACCCCGGGGGGGCCCTACAATGAGCAGTTCTTC

j_gene: TRBJ1-6
d_gene: NA
abundance: NA
v_gene: TRBV5-6
CDR3aa: CASSLPGNNSPLHF
CDR3nt: TGTGCCAGCAGCTTGCCAGGGAATAATTCACCCCTCCACTTT

j_gene: TRBJ1-1
d_gene: NA
abundance: NA
v_gene: TRBV27
CDR3aa: CASSLSVIRVTQGTEAFF
CDR3nt: TGTGCCAGCAGTTTATCGGTAATTAGGGTCACGCAGGGCACTGAAGCTTTCTTT

j_gene: TRBJ2-5
d_gene: TRBD1
abundance: NA
v_gene: TRBV18
CDR3aa: CASSPTRTGAGTQYF
CDR3nt: TGTGCCAGCTCGCCGACCCGGACAGGGGCGGGGACCCAGTACTTC

j_gene: TRBJ1-1
d_gene: NA
abundance: NA
v_gene: TRBV7-2
CDR3aa: CASSAGSGTEAFF
CDR3nt: TGTGCCAGCAGCGCCGGGTCGGGCACTGAAGCTTTCTTT

j_gene: TRBJ1-2
d_gene: NA
abundance: once
v_gene: TRBV6-6
CDR3aa: CASTDRSQAGGYTF
CDR3nt: TGTGCCAGCACCGACCGGAGTCAAGCGGGTGGCTACACCTTC

j_gene: TRBJ1-5
d_gene: NA
abundance: NA
v_gene: TRBV7-2
CDR3aa: CASSLEEAGRKPQHF
CDR3nt: TGTGCCAGCAGCTTAGAAGAGGCAGGGCGGAAGCCCCAGCATTTT

j_gene: TRBJ2-1
d_gene: TRBD2
abundance: NA
v_gene: TRBV27
CDR3aa: CASSPGGWEQFF
CDR3nt: TGTGCCAGCAGTCCGGGGGGATGGGAGCAGTTCTTC

j_gene: TRBJ1-2
d_gene: TRBD1
abundance: NA
v_gene: TRBV27
CDR3aa: CASSQPTGGGYTF
CDR3nt: TGTGCCAGCAGTCAACCGACAGGGGGGGGCTACACCTTC

j_gene: TRBJ1-5
d_gene: NA
abundance: NA
v_gene: TRBV7-2
CDR3aa: CASSLWENQPQHF
CDR3nt: TGTGCCAGCAGCTTATGGGAGAATCAGCCCCAGCATTTT

j_gene: TRBJ1-2
d_gene: NA
abundance: NA
v_gene: TRBV5-1
CDR3aa: CASSPTSAGTGYTF
CDR3nt: TGCGCCAGCAGCCCCACTTCCGCCGGTACTGGCTACACCTTC

j_gene: TRBJ2-3
d_gene: TRBD1
abundance: NA
v_gene: TRBV9
CDR3aa: CASSPEGARLDTQYF
CDR3nt: TGTGCCAGCAGCCCTGAGGGGGCGCGGTTAGATACGCAGTATTTT

j_gene: TRBJ2-5
d_gene: TRBD2
abundance: NA
v_gene: TRBV9
CDR3aa: CASGGTSFPQYF
CDR3nt: TGTGCCAGCGGAGGGACTAGCTTTCCCCAGTACTTC

j_gene: TRBJ2-1
d_gene: TRBD1
abundance: NA
v_gene: TRBV5-1
CDR3aa: CASSPDRGPYNEQFF
CDR3nt: TGCGCCAGCAGCCCAGACAGGGGGCCCTACAATGAGCAGTTCTTC

j_gene: TRBJ1-4
d_gene: NA
abundance: NA
v_gene: TRBV5-1
CDR3aa: CASSPGGGTNEKLFF
CDR3nt: TGCGCCAGCAGCCCTGGGGGCGGGACTAATGAAAAACTGTTTTTT

j_gene: TRBJ2-1
d_gene: NA
abundance: NA
v_gene: TRBV11-3
CDR3aa: CASTPTGTGNEQFF
CDR3nt: TGTGCCAGCACCCCCACAGGGACGGGGAATGAGCAGTTCTTC

j_gene: TRBJ1-2
d_gene: NA
abundance: NA
v_gene: TRBV4-3
CDR3aa: CASSQAGHINYGYTF
CDR3nt: TGCGCCAGCAGCCAAGCAGGACACATAAACTATGGCTACACCTTC

j_gene: TRBJ1-1
d_gene: NA
abundance: NA
v_gene: TRBV18
CDR3aa: CASSPREDSPEAFF
CDR3nt: TGTGCCAGCTCCCCCAGGGAGGATTCTCCTGAAGCTTTCTTT

j_gene: TRBJ1-6
d_gene: NA
abundance: NA
v_gene: TRBV18
CDR3aa: CASSPGGDLHF
CDR3nt: TGTGCCAGCTCCCCTGGCGGTGACCTCCACTTT

j_gene: TRBJ2-1
d_gene: TRBD2
abundance: NA
v_gene: TRBV11-2
CDR3aa: CASSFRGRGTDEQFF
CDR3nt: TGTGCCAGCAGCTTCCGAGGGCGGGGGACCGATGAGCAGTTCTTC

j_gene: TRBJ1-1
d_gene: NA
abundance: NA
v_gene: TRBV19
CDR3aa: CASNWRQNTEAFF
CDR3nt: TGTGCCAGCAACTGGCGGCAGAACACTGAAGCTTTCTTT

j_gene: TRBJ2-5
d_gene: TRBD2
abundance: NA
v_gene: TRBV29-1
CDR3aa: CSVARTSGETQYF
CDR3nt: TGCAGCGTTGCCCGGACTAGCGGGGAGACCCAGTACTTC

j_gene: TRBJ1-2
d_gene: TRBD1
abundance: NA
v_gene: TRBV7-2
CDR3aa: CASSARGTGGGYTF
CDR3nt: TGTGCCAGCAGCGCCAGGGGGACAGGGGGTGGCTACACCTTC

j_gene: TRBJ1-1
d_gene: TRBD1
abundance: few
v_gene: TRBV6-5
CDR3aa: CASSYYRGKTEAFF
CDR3nt: TGTGCCAGCAGTTATTACAGGGGTAAGACTGAAGCTTTCTTT

j_gene: TRBJ2-7
d_gene: TRBD2
abundance: NA
v_gene: TRBV5-5
CDR3aa: CASSSDGGEIREQYF
CDR3nt: TGTGCCAGCAGCTCGGACGGGGGGGAAATACGGGAGCAGTACTTC

j_gene: TRBJ1-1
d_gene: NA
abundance: NA
v_gene: TRBV5-1
CDR3aa: CASMATLDYEAFF
CDR3nt: TGCGCCAGCATGGCGACTCTCGATTACGAAGCTTTCTTT

j_gene: TRBJ1-1
d_gene: NA
abundance: NA
v_gene: TRBV19
CDR3aa: CASTGGGQNTEAFF
CDR3nt: TGTGCCAGTACCGGTGGGGGACAGAACACTGAAGCTTTCTTT

j_gene: TRBJ2-5
d_gene: NA
abundance: NA
v_gene: TRBV19
CDR3aa: CASSPGVWLETQYF
CDR3nt: TGTGCCAGTAGTCCCGGGGTGTGGTTAGAGACCCAGTACTTC

j_gene: TRBJ1-5
d_gene: TRBD1
abundance: NA
v_gene: TRBV10-3
CDR3aa: CATEDRGQPQHF
CDR3nt: TGTGCCACCGAGGACAGGGGCCAGCCCCAGCATTTT

j_gene: TRBJ1-2
d_gene: NA
abundance: NA
v_gene: TRBV2
CDR3aa: CASSGGVAGYTF
CDR3nt: TGTGCCAGCAGTGGGGGGGTGGCTGGCTACACCTTC

j_gene: TRBJ2-1
d_gene: TRBD2
abundance: NA
v_gene: TRBV10-3
CDR3aa: CAISQREGAYNEQFF
CDR3nt: TGTGCCATCAGTCAGCGGGAGGGGGCCTACAATGAGCAGTTCTTC

j_gene: TRBJ1-2
d_gene: NA
abundance: NA
v_gene: TRBV29-1
CDR3aa: CSAADSMDYGYTF
CDR3nt: TGCAGCGCCGCGGACAGTATGGACTATGGCTACACCTTC

j_gene: TRBJ2-7
d_gene: NA
abundance: NA
v_gene: TRBV7-2
CDR3aa: CASSPTPIPSYEQYF
CDR3nt: TGTGCCAGCAGCCCGACACCCATCCCATCCTACGAGCAGTACTTC